This record covers a single TCR beta chain. Its specificity is not known. The data are from a study of Ad26.COV2.S vaccination and SARS-CoV-2 variants. Findings of the study overall: Vaccinees reportedly had broad spike-specific CD8+ and CD4+ T cell responses. Analyses of TCR breadth and depth may have underestimated total T cell responses. Non-spike TCR breadth did not differ much between vaccine and placebo recipients.

V was cut by 2 bases and J by 9 bases, with 17 bases left in between. Germline V gene data show CDR1 as KGHSH and CDR2 as LQKENI. The CDR3 runs 15 residues. Regarding treatment: some 20 received Ad26.COV2.S at low or high dose, single or two shots; about 5 received placebo; per-sample allocation not given. Collection of the samples took place on day 63 after the first injection of vaccine or placebo. Expression of Wuhan-strain SARS-CoV-2 spike came from the Ad26 vector that formed the vaccine. Repertoires were generated with immunoSEQ multiplex PCR, while TCRdb's copy carries only in-frame clones and drops some. This table holds 400,000 to 450,000 clones, about 90% found once.

This specimen was peripheral blood, taken in a trial of Ad26.COV2.S vaccine versus placebo. The chain has TRBV18 and TRBJ1-5, with D possibly being TRBD1 (5 bases). The origin of this receptor is a person between 18 and 60 years old who received the Ad26.COV2.S COVID-19 vaccine or a placebo. The CDR3: CASSPEQGLWGPQHF. In DNA form, the CDR3 reads TGTGCCAGCTCACCAGAGCAGGGCCTATGGGGGCCCCAGCATTTT.